Listed here is a single TCR beta chain. Its cognate antigen is unknown. The record originates from a study of cytomegalovirus exposure and HLA in healthy donors. Study in general: Both the 120 validation repertoires and the approximately 620 first-cohort repertoires used the same platform, as reported by a later analysis. Findings of the study overall: The study flagged roughly 150 TCR beta chains as cytomegalovirus-associated. According to a subsequent analysis, TCR clusters identified in the first cohort showed a tendency to co-occur across the approximately 120 validation repertoires.

The germline gives CDR1 GTSNPN, CDR2 SVGIG (reference sequence). CDR3 length equals 14 residues. Between the trimmed V and J ends, which lost 3 bases and 0 bases, there was a span of 12 bases. Clones were sequenced by immunoSEQ multiplex PCR, and TCRdb holds only the in-frame ones, with some missing. This sample has roughly 59,000 clones, with roughly 94% found just once. This receptor was taken from a woman aged 18-29 years in good health and CMV-seropositive. Sequencing was done on a sample of PBMCs. The V gene is TRBV30, the J gene TRBJ2-7; D possibly corresponds to TRBD1 (5 bases). DNA of the CDR3: TGTGCCTGGAGGAGCAGGGTTCCCTCCTACGAGCAGTACTTC. Amino acids: CAWRSRVPSYEQYF.